The rows below give T cell receptor beta chains drawn from one sample of a study of control samples from healthy donors and cancer patients. The repertoire was sequenced with immunoSEQ multiplex PCR; TCRdb's copy has only in-frame clones and lacks some. In the table there are 390,000 or so clones, around 90% of which are singletons. The sequencing input was PBMCs. The receptor set was obtained from a man aged 40-49 years with head and neck cancer. Both conserved end residues are part of each CDR3. D genes are given only for firm matches. Size is stated for part of the rows, as once, few or many counts, or as a class when the clone is expanded.

j_call,v_call,cdr3_length,clone_size,d_call,cdr3_aa,cdr3_nt
TRBJ2-5,TRBV5-1,14,NA,TRBD1,CASRRQGGKETQYF,TGCGCCAGCAGACGACAGGGGGGAAAGGAGACCCAGTACTTC
TRBJ2-7,TRBV4-1,11,NA,NA,CASRGERGANF,TGCGCCAGCCGCGGGGAGCGCGGGGCGAACTTC
TRBJ2-3,TRBV6-5,14,once,NA,CASSSDRSTDTQYF,TGTGCCAGCAGCTCCGACAGGTCAACAGATACGCAGTATTTT
TRBJ1-3,TRBV19,14,NA,NA,CASRHGSSGNTIYF,TGTGCCAGTAGGCACGGTTCCTCTGGAAACACCATATATTTT
TRBJ1-2,TRBV3-1/TRBV3-2,14,NA,NA,CASSHEGTNYGYTF,TGTGCCAGCAGCCACGAAGGCACCAACTATGGCTACACCTTC
TRBJ1-4,TRBV30,14,few,NA,CAWKVTGAVEKLFF,TGTGCCTGGAAAGTTACGGGGGCAGTTGAAAAACTGTTTTTT
TRBJ1-4,TRBV5-1,15,NA,TRBD1,CASSAGQGLGEKLFF,TGCGCCAGCAGCGCCGGACAGGGTCTGGGTGAAAAACTGTTTTTT
TRBJ1-2,TRBV7-9,14,once,NA,CASSLGAGLYGYTF,TGTGCCAGCAGCTTAGGGGCAGGTCTTTATGGCTACACCTTC
TRBJ1-1,TRBV15,13,NA,NA,CATLRGGDTEAFF,TGTGCCACCCTTAGGGGCGGGGACACTGAAGCTTTCTTT
TRBJ2-3,TRBV2,14,NA,NA,CASSERSATDTQYF,TGTGCCAGCAGTGAACGGAGCGCCACAGATACGCAGTATTTT
TRBJ2-2,TRBV9,16,NA,TRBD1,CASSVTGTGNTGELFF,TGTGCCAGCAGCGTGACGGGGACAGGGAACACCGGGGAGCTGTTTTTT
TRBJ2-1,TRBV4-2,16,NA,NA,CASSLKAGISYNEQFF,TGTGCCAGCAGCCTTAAAGCGGGTATCTCCTACAATGAGCAGTTCTTC
TRBJ1-5,TRBV28,12,NA,NA,CASSFKGPEKHF,TGTGCCAGCAGTTTCAAAGGCCCCGAGAAGCATTTT
TRBJ2-1,TRBV28,15,NA,NA,CASSKTGTFVNEQFF,TGTGCCAGCAGCAAGACAGGGACTTTTGTCAATGAGCAGTTCTTC
TRBJ2-5,TRBV30,14,NA,NA,CAWSATRSRETQYF,TGTGCCTGGAGTGCAACTAGATCCCGAGAGACCCAGTACTTC
TRBJ2-7,TRBV28,13,NA,NA,CASSLPHLGEQYF,TGTGCCAGCAGTTTGCCCCACCTCGGCGAGCAGTACTTC
TRBJ2-1,TRBV30,11,once,NA,CAWSVVDEQFF,TGTGCCTGGAGTGTGGTTGATGAGCAGTTCTTC
TRBJ2-3,TRBV14,14,NA,NA,CASSQGGGTDTQYF,TGTGCCAGCAGCCAGGGTGGAGGCACAGATACGCAGTATTTT
TRBJ1-2,TRBV2,10,NA,NA,CASKGFDYTF,TGTGCCAGCAAGGGGTTCGACTACACCTTC
TRBJ2-2,TRBV27,17,once,TRBD1,CASSSDRDYLNTGELFF,TGTGCCAGCAGTTCGGACAGGGATTATTTGAACACCGGGGAGCTATTTTTT
TRBJ2-7,TRBV7-9,14,NA,NA,CASRLSEGVREQYF,TGTGCCAGCAGGTTATCCGAGGGGGTGAGGGAGCAGTACTTC
TRBJ2-7,TRBV7-8,17,NA,NA,CASSRVSDSDYFNEQYF,TGTGCCAGCAGCCGAGTTTCGGACAGCGACTATTTTAACGAGCAGTACTTC
TRBJ1-1,TRBV25-1,13,NA,NA,CASSVGGRGEAFF,TGTGCCAGCAGTGTAGGGGGAAGGGGTGAAGCTTTCTTT
TRBJ2-3,TRBV29-1,10,few,NA,CSAKDPAQYF,TGCAGCGCCAAGGACCCAGCGCAGTATTTT
TRBJ1-2,TRBV30,15,NA,NA,CAWTDYTRTDYGYTF,TGTGCCTGGACCGATTATACTAGGACGGACTATGGCTACACCTTC
TRBJ1-2,TRBV5-8,13,NA,NA,CASSLRQVVGYTF,TGTGCCAGCAGCTTGCGACAGGTGGTTGGCTACACCTTC
TRBJ2-7,TRBV2,16,NA,TRBD2,CASSAGLAGDSYEQYF,TGTGCCAGCAGTGCGGGACTAGCGGGGGATTCCTACGAGCAGTACTTC
TRBJ1-1,TRBV29-1,13,NA,NA,CSTETTQDTEAFF,TGCAGCACGGAAACGACACAAGACACTGAAGCTTTCTTT
TRBJ2-7,TRBV6-5,15,NA,TRBD1,CASSYTWDRSYEQYF,TGTGCCAGCAGTTACACGTGGGACAGATCCTACGAGCAGTACTTC
TRBJ1-1,TRBV27,15,NA,TRBD1,CASSQLQGFRTEAFF,TGTGCCAGCAGCCAGCTACAGGGGTTTCGCACTGAAGCTTTCTTT
TRBJ2-2,TRBV27,13,NA,NA,CASSLSGTGELFF,TGTGCCAGCAGTTTAAGTGGGACCGGGGAGCTGTTTTTT